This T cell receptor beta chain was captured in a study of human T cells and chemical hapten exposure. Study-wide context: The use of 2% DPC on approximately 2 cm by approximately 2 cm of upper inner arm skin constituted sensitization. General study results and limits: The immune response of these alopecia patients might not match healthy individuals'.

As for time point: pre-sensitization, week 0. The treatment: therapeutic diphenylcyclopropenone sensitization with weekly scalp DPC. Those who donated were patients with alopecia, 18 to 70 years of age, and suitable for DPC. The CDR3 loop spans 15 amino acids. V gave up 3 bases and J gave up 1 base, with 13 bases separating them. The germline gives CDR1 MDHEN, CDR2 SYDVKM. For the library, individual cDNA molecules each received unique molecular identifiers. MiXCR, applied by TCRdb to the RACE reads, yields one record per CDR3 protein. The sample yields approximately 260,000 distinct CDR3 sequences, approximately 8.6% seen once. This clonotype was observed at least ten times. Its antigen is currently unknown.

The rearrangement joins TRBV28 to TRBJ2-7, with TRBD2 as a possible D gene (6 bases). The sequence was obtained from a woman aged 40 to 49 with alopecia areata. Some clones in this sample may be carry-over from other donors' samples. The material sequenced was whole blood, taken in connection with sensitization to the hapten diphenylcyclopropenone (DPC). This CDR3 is CASSFDWGESYEQYF. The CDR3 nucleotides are TGTGCCAGCAGTTTCGACTGGGGGGAGTCCTACGAGCAGTACTTC.